What follows are 30 T cell receptor beta chains derived from one specimen sequenced in a study of T cells in Graves' hyperthyroidism and ophthalmopathy. Using RNA transcripts as the source, TCR beta CDR3 regions were amplified. Researchers ran a first-round RT-PCR on the TCR CDR3 using the HTBI primer set. TCRdb ran MiXCR on the multiplex PCR reads and lists one entry per CDR3 protein. The sample shows over 400,000 distinct CDR3 sequences, around a fifth of them seen only once. Sequenced material: blood. The receptor set was obtained from a woman aged 70-85 years with Graves' ophthalmopathy.

This clonotype was observed a single time. The gene calls are TRBV30 and TRBJ2-2; the D gene is possibly TRBD2 (5 bases). CDR1 is GTSNPN, CDR2 SVGIG, per germline (reference sequence). The CDR3 loop spans 13 amino acids. Trimming pared 4 bases from V and 6 bases from J, leaving 12 bases between. The chain's CDR3 is CAWTPRRAGELFF. In DNA form, the CDR3 reads TGTGCCTGGACCCCCCGGCGGGCCGGGGAGCTGTTTTTT.

This clonotype has a count of ten or more. The V call is TRBV29-1, the J call TRBJ2-7, with D possibly TRBD1 on 5 matching bases. The length of the CDR3 is 12 residues. Trimming shortened V by 7 bases and J by 6 bases, and 16 bases separated the two germline ends. Germline values: CDR1 SQVTM, CDR2 ANQGSEA. CDR3 sequence reads: CSATGPQGEQYF. The CDR3 region has the DNA TGCAGCGCTACCGGGCCCCAGGGCGAGCAGTACTTC.

This chain uses TRBV10-3 with TRBJ1-6, with 10 positions matching TRBD1. The CDR3 consists of 15 residues. The J segment lost 8 bases and the V segment lost 6 bases, leaving 7 bases of the junction unmatched. Germline CDR1 ENHRY, CDR2 SYGVKD. CDR3 in DNA: TGTGCCATCAGCAAGACCGGGACAGGGGATTCACCCCTCCACTTT. As protein: CAISKTGTGDSPLHF.

Turning to this clonotype: At one of its ends the junction is not consistent with the germline gene, which may arise from a read error. The chain carries TRBV5-1 and TRBJ2-7, with D perhaps TRBD1 (5 bases). Germline CDR1 and CDR2: SGHRS and YFSETQ. This CDR3 comprises 13 residues. CDR3 DNA: TGCGCCAGCAGCTCACAGGACCTCTACGAGCAGTGCTTC. It specifies CASSSQDLYEQCF.

The J gene is TRBJ2-2, the V gene TRBV5-1; maybe TRBD1 (6 bases). CDR1 is SGHRS and CDR2 is YFSETQ in the germline V gene. This CDR3 is built from 16 residues. V was trimmed by 4 bases and J by 2 bases, leaving 15 bases between them. The CDR3 DNA is TGCGCCAGCAGCAACAGGGTTGCGTTAAACACCGGGGAGCTGTTTTTT. Residues: CASSNRVALNTGELFF.

This clonotype was detected many times. The chain couples TRBV2 to TRBJ1-5; a weak D match, TRBD1 (6 bases). Trimming removed 4 bases at V and 3 bases at J, with 13 bases between. CDR3 length: 15 residues. Germline CDR1 SNHLY, CDR2 FYNNEI. CDR3 in amino acids: CASSASGTNNQPQHF. CDR3 DNA: TGTGCCAGCAGTGCCAGCGGGACAAACAATCAGCCCCAGCATTTT.

CDR3 nucleotides: TGTGCCACCAGTGATCCCGGATACAATGAGCAGTTCTTC. Amino acids: CATSDPGYNEQFF. V gene TRBV24-1 combines with J gene TRBJ2-1; D not certain. In germline, CDR1 is KGHDR, CDR2 SFDVKD. This CDR3 is 13 amino acids long. The V end lost 3 bases, the J end lost 4 bases, and 6 bases lay between the germline ends.

At least ten counts were recorded for this clonotype. The chain employs TRBV11-3 and TRBJ1-1; 7 bases align to TRBD1. The CDR3 extends over 13 amino acids. J lost 7 bases, V lost 2 bases, and 4 bases had no gene match. Germline V CDR1 and CDR2: SGHNT, YENEEA. The CDR3 is CASSLRGQSEAFF. The CDR3 DNA follows: TGTGCCAGCAGCTTAAGGGGGCAGAGTGAAGCTTTCTTT.

The chain recombines TRBV30 with TRBJ2-3, with 9 positions matching TRBD2. V lost 1 base to trimming and J lost 4 bases; unmatched junction nucleotides: 6. CDR1 GTSNPN and CDR2 SVGIG come from the germline V gene (reference sequence). The CDR3 loop spans 15 amino acids. The CDR3 region is CAWSALLAGADTQYF. The CDR3 region has the DNA TGTGCCTGGAGTGCCTTGTTAGCGGGAGCAGATACGCAGTATTTT.

The V call is TRBV6-1, the J call TRBJ2-7; TRBD1 aligns across 7 bases. Germline lookup yields CDR1 MNHNS and CDR2 SASEGT. Trimming at V came to 6 bases and at J to 2 bases, leaving 7 bases not matched to a gene. This CDR3 contains 14 residues. CDR3 sequence: CASREWDSTYEQYF. DNA for the CDR3: TGTGCCAGCAGAGAATGGGACAGCACCTACGAGCAGTACTTC.

The V and J genes are TRBV2 and TRBJ2-6, with a tentative D call TRBD1 (6 bases). Per germline, CDR1 SNHLY and CDR2 FYNNEI. CDR3 length equals 15 residues. The V and J ends lost 4 bases and 4 bases respectively, with 11 bases between them. CDR3: CASSGTGTGANVLTF. DNA of the CDR3: TGTGCCAGCAGTGGAACAGGGACCGGGGCCAACGTCCTGACTTTC.

In DNA, the CDR3 is TGTGCCAGCAGCTCAACAGAGAAAGGGGCCGGGGAGCTGTTTTTT. Translation: CASSSTEKGAGELFF. V gene TRBV7-9 combines with J gene TRBJ2-2, with D tentatively TRBD1 (5 bases). Germline CDR1 SEHNR, CDR2 FQNEAQ (reference sequence). Trimming cost V 4 bases and J 6 bases, with 15 bases left between them. The CDR3 covers 15 residues.

This clonotype was counted ten times or more. The chain employs TRBV12-3 or TRBV12-4 and TRBJ2-3, with 7 bases identical to TRBD1. This CDR3 contains 14 residues. Trimming at V came to 5 bases and at J to 2 bases, leaving 4 bases not matched to a gene. This chain's CDR3 is CASSITGVTDTQYF. CDR3 nucleotides: TGTGCCAGCAGTATAACAGGGGTCACAGATACGCAGTATTTT.

This rearrangement joins TRBV10-1 to TRBJ2-3, with a possible D match to TRBD2 (5 bases). V was cut by 2 bases and J by 2 bases, with 11 bases left in between. This CDR3 comprises 15 residues. CDR1 and CDR2 from the germline V gene are WNHNN and SYGVQD (reference sequence). CDR3 protein: CASSERRAFTDTQYF. CDR3 sequence (DNA): TGCGCCAGCAGTGAGAGGCGGGCCTTCACAGATACGCAGTATTTT.

The rearrangement links TRBV11-1 to TRBJ2-7; 8 bases fit TRBD2. Germline assignment: CDR1 SGHAT and CDR2 FQDESV (reference sequence). V was pared by 5 bases and J by 8 bases, with 17 bases of the junction left unmatched. The length of the CDR3 is 16 residues. Here the CDR3 DNA reads TGTGCCAGCAGCCTCGGACAGACGGGACTAGGTGTTCAGCAGTACTTC. Translating gives CASSLGQTGLGVQQYF.

This clonotype was seen many times. The genes are TRBV6-1 and TRBJ1-1; D uncertain. V was clipped by 7 bases and J by 4 bases, with 10 bases between them. From germline, CDR1 is MNHNS and CDR2 SASEGT. The CDR3 totals 12 residues. CDR3 in amino acids: CASTPEFTEAFF. DNA of the CDR3: TGTGCCAGCACTCCCGAATTCACTGAAGCTTTCTTT.

This clonotype was detected only once. A read error may be the cause here, since a much bigger clone is one base away. This rearrangement joins TRBV27 to TRBJ2-5; 7 positions agree with TRBD1. CDR1 is MNHEY, CDR2 SMNVEV, per germline (reference sequence). This CDR3 has 13 residues. The CDR3 region has the DNA TGTGCCAGCAGTCGAAGGGGGCAAGAGACCCGGTACTTC. As protein: CASSRRGQETRYF.

Note on this clonotype: Since a much larger clone is just one base distant, this may be a read error. The rearrangement joins TRBV20-1 to TRBJ1-5, with 9 bases identical to TRBD1. CDR1 DFQATT and CDR2 SNEGSKA come from the germline V gene (reference sequence). This CDR3 is 15 amino acids long. The CDR3 DNA is TGCAGTGCTTCCCCCACAGGGGGCGGCAATCGGCCCCAGCATTTT. Translated: CSASPTGGGNRPQHF.

This clonotype was seen at least ten times. The chain couples TRBV5-6 to TRBJ2-3; D is possibly TRBD2 (5 bases). Trimming removed 2 bases from V and 3 bases from J, with 13 bases in between. CDR3 length: 15 residues. CDR1 and CDR2 (germline): SGHDT, YYEEEE. CDR3 DNA: TGTGCCAGCAGCTTATCCGTGGAGCGGACAGATACGCAGTATTTT. Its translation: CASSLSVERTDTQYF.

This clonotype has just a few counts. The CDR3 reads CASGYSTGVGNTIYF. The DNA for the CDR3 is TGTGCCAGCGGGTACTCGACAGGGGTCGGAAACACCATATATTTT. The chain uses TRBV25-1 and TRBJ1-3, with 8 bases that match TRBD1. Germline loops: CDR1 MGHDK, CDR2 SYGVNS. This CDR3 spans 15 amino acids. V was clipped by 8 bases and J by 4 bases; unmatched bases: 10.

This clonotype has at least ten counts. The rearrangement links TRBV20-1 to TRBJ2-7, with 12 bases identical to TRBD2. Germline V gives CDR1 DFQATT, CDR2 SNEGSKA (reference sequence). The length of the CDR3 is 13 residues. The CDR3 nucleotides read TGCAGCGCGAGGACTAGCGGGACCTACGAGCAGTACTTC. Protein: CSARTSGTYEQYF.

The sample holds many counts of this clonotype. The chain uses TRBV5-1 and TRBJ1-1; D is perhaps TRBD1 (5 bases). There are 15 residues in the CDR3. Germline V gives CDR1 SGHRS, CDR2 YFSETQ. V was shortened by 0 bases and J by 4 bases, with 13 bases between the two germline ends. CDR3 amino acids: CASSLVPGIATEAFF. The CDR3 DNA reads TGCGCCAGCAGCTTGGTACCAGGGATCGCCACTGAAGCTTTCTTT.

V gene TRBV12-5 combines with J gene TRBJ2-3; D might be TRBD1 or TRBD2, each matching 5 bases. In germline, CDR1 is LGHNT, CDR2 FRNRAP. V was pared by 3 bases and J by 5 bases, with 12 bases between. The CDR3 covers 14 residues. The CDR3 bases are TGTGCTAGTGGTTTAACTAGTGGGGGAGATACGCAGTATTTT. Encoded protein: CASGLTSGGDTQYF.

The gene calls are TRBV5-1 and TRBJ2-1, with D perhaps being TRBD1 or TRBD2 (6 bases each). The germline V gene encodes CDR1 SGHRS and CDR2 YFSETQ. The CDR3 loop spans 17 amino acids. With 3 bases removed from V and 6 bases from J, the gap between germline ends came to 22 bases. CDR3 coding DNA: TGCGCCAGCAGCTCCGGGGCCAGCGGAGGAGGGGGCAATGAGCAGTTCTTC. Protein sequence: CASSSGASGGGGNEQFF. The variable domain in full, completed from reference TRBV5-1 and TRBJ2-1, reads KAGVTQTPRYLIKTRGQQVTLSCSPISGHRSVSWYQQTPGQGLQFLFEYFSETQRNKGNFPGRFSGRQFSNSRSEMNVSTLELGDSALYLCASSSGASGGGGNEQFFGPGTRLTVL.

This clonotype has just a few counts. The V call is TRBV27, the J call TRBJ1-5; 7 bases line up with TRBD1. This CDR3 spans 15 amino acids. Looked up from germline, CDR1 is MNHEY and CDR2 is SMNVEV (reference sequence). With 6 bases clipped from V and 4 bases from J, the junction kept 9 bases outside the gene matches. This chain's CDR3 is CASRGTAAKNQPQHF. The CDR3 DNA reads as TGTGCCAGCAGGGGGACAGCCGCGAAAAATCAGCCCCAGCATTTT.

In its sample, this clonotype was seen a few times. V is TRBV27 and J is TRBJ2-5; maybe TRBD1 (5 bases). Trimming cost V 2 bases and J 7 bases, with 14 bases left between them. Germline V gene sequence: CDR1 MNHEY, CDR2 SMNVEV (reference sequence). The CDR3 totals 14 residues. In DNA form, the CDR3 reads TGTGCCAGCAGTTTAGGCGGCAGGGTGGGGACCCAGTACTTC. Protein sequence: CASSLGGRVGTQYF.

Comments on this clonotype: Its ends do not fully match the called genes, so a read error is possible. V usage is TRBV28 and J usage is TRBJ2-2; TRBD2 aligns across 9 bases. CDR3 length equals 14 residues. The germline gives CDR1 MDHEN, CDR2 SYDVKM. The CDR3 region is CASTLAGAVGELFF. The CDR3 DNA is TGTGCCAGCACTTTAGCGGGAGCGGTCGGGGAGCTGTTTTTT.

V and J are TRBV3-1 and TRBJ2-7; D remains ambiguous. The V end was cut by 3 bases, the J end by 6 bases, with 12 bases between. Germline V gene data show CDR1 as LGHDT and CDR2 as YNNKEL (reference sequence). CDR3 length: 13 residues. The CDR3 DNA sequence: TGTGCCAGCAGCCAGGCCGATTCCACCGAGCAGTACTTC. Translating it yields CASSQADSTEQYF.

The chain combines TRBV9 with TRBJ1-1; 8 nucleotides align to TRBD1. The length of the CDR3 is 16 residues. Losses at the gene ends were 4 bases for V and 1 base for J; bases not matched to a gene: 9. Germline V gene data show CDR1 as SGDLS and CDR2 as YYNGEE. This CDR3 is CASSLRSGGGNTEAFF. The CDR3 DNA reads TGTGCCAGCAGCTTGCGTTCAGGGGGCGGGAACACTGAAGCTTTCTTT.

This clonotype occurred a few times. The rearrangement uses TRBV19 and TRBJ1-5, with TRBD1 identical over 7 bases. Unmatched junction bases numbered 12, after V lost 3 bases and J lost 10 bases. Germline CDR1 and CDR2: LNHDA and SQIVND (reference sequence). The CDR3 is 15 amino acids. CDR3: CASSIDRESRLPQHF. Here the CDR3 DNA reads TGTGCCAGTAGTATCGACAGGGAGAGCCGTCTTCCCCAGCATTTT.